A selection of T cell receptor beta chains follows, all from one sample in a study of control samples from healthy donors and cancer patients. The method was immunoSEQ multiplex PCR; TCRdb's version includes in-frame clones alone and lacks a portion of them. The sample includes about 140,000 clones, 70% to 90% seen only once; the top ten take 1.5% to 2%. Source material: blood. Receptors originate from a man aged 18-30 years in good health. Each CDR3 is given with its conserved first and last residue. Each record gives: CDR3 DNA, CDR3 protein, D gene, J gene, V gene, clone size. A D gene is named only where the DNA matches it firmly. Only part of the rows carry a size: once, few, many, or a class if the clone is expanded.

cdr3_nt: TGTGCCAGCAGCAGGGGACTAGCGGGGGGTTCAGATACGCAGTATTTT; cdr3_aa: CASSRGLAGGSDTQYF; d_call: TRBD2; j_call: TRBJ2-3; v_call: TRBV5-5; clone_size: -
cdr3_nt: TGTGCCAGCAGTGAAGACAGGGGGCAAAGTAATGAAAAACTGTTTTTT; cdr3_aa: CASSEDRGQSNEKLFF; d_call: TRBD1; j_call: TRBJ1-4; v_call: TRBV25-1; clone_size: -
cdr3_nt: TGTGCCAGCAGTCTCGGGTCGGGGGTCTATGGCTACACCTTC; cdr3_aa: CASSLGSGVYGYTF; d_call: -; j_call: TRBJ1-2; v_call: TRBV6-5; clone_size: -
cdr3_nt: TGTGCCAGCAGCGTAGCTGGACGGTCCGATCAGCCCCAGCATTTT; cdr3_aa: CASSVAGRSDQPQHF; d_call: -; j_call: TRBJ1-5; v_call: TRBV9; clone_size: -
cdr3_nt: TGTGCCAGCAGCCTTACAGGGATCGGGTATAATTCACCCCTCCACTTT; cdr3_aa: CASSLTGIGYNSPLHF; d_call: -; j_call: TRBJ1-6; v_call: TRBV27; clone_size: -
cdr3_nt: TGTGCCACCAGCAGCCAAGGGGGGGATACTGAAGCTTTCTTT; cdr3_aa: CATSSQGGDTEAFF; d_call: -; j_call: TRBJ1-1; v_call: TRBV15; clone_size: -
cdr3_nt: TGTGCCAGCAGCTTGGGATCACCCAGGGAAGCTTTCTTT; cdr3_aa: CASSLGSPREAFF; d_call: -; j_call: TRBJ1-1; v_call: TRBV5-6; clone_size: -
cdr3_nt: TGTGCCAGTAGAAAACGGGGTTCCCACAATGAGCAGTTCTTC; cdr3_aa: CASRKRGSHNEQFF; d_call: -; j_call: TRBJ2-1; v_call: TRBV19; clone_size: -
cdr3_nt: TGTGCCAGCAGCCCGTCTTCGGGGCGAAACACCATATATTTT; cdr3_aa: CASSPSSGRNTIYF; d_call: -; j_call: TRBJ1-3; v_call: TRBV7-2; clone_size: -
cdr3_nt: TGCGCCAGCAGCTTTGAGGGTGGCGACACTGAAGCTTTCTTT; cdr3_aa: CASSFEGGDTEAFF; d_call: -; j_call: TRBJ1-1; v_call: TRBV5-1; clone_size: few
cdr3_nt: TGTGCCAGCAGTGACGTGGACAGGGGGGTCTACGAGCAGTACTTC; cdr3_aa: CASSDVDRGVYEQYF; d_call: TRBD1; j_call: TRBJ2-7; v_call: TRBV25-1; clone_size: -
cdr3_nt: TGTGCCAACCGGGGATCTGGGGCCAACGTCCTGACTTTC; cdr3_aa: CANRGSGANVLTF; d_call: -; j_call: TRBJ2-6; v_call: TRBV6-5; clone_size: -
cdr3_nt: TGCGCCAGCAGCCAAGGGGGGACAGGGCCCTACGAGCAGTACTTC; cdr3_aa: CASSQGGTGPYEQYF; d_call: TRBD1; j_call: TRBJ2-7; v_call: TRBV4-3; clone_size: -
cdr3_nt: TGTGCCAGCTCAGTGACCGTAGGACAGGGATCCCGGGGTAATGAGCAGTTCTTC; cdr3_aa: CASSVTVGQGSRGNEQFF; d_call: TRBD1; j_call: TRBJ2-1; v_call: TRBV18; clone_size: -
cdr3_nt: TGTGCCAGCAGTTACTCGGGCAATGAGCAGTTCTTC; cdr3_aa: CASSYSGNEQFF; d_call: -; j_call: TRBJ2-1; v_call: TRBV6-6; clone_size: -
cdr3_nt: TGTGCCAGCAGCCAACAGGGGACCAAAAACATTCAGTACTTC; cdr3_aa: CASSQQGTKNIQYF; d_call: TRBD1; j_call: TRBJ2-4; v_call: TRBV6-6; clone_size: -
cdr3_nt: TGCGCCAGCAGCTCGGGACTAGCGGGGGGGTTGGCAGATACGCAGTATTTT; cdr3_aa: CASSSGLAGGLADTQYF; d_call: TRBD2; j_call: TRBJ2-3; v_call: TRBV5-1; clone_size: -
cdr3_nt: TGTGCCATCAGTGGGGACAGGGGGAGCAATCAGCCCCAGCATTTT; cdr3_aa: CAISGDRGSNQPQHF; d_call: TRBD1; j_call: TRBJ1-5; v_call: TRBV10-3; clone_size: once
cdr3_nt: TGTGCCAGCAGCCAAGGGTTTGGTGACAGACCAAGGGGTTCTGGCTACACCTTC; cdr3_aa: CASSQGFGDRPRGSGYTF; d_call: -; j_call: TRBJ1-2; v_call: TRBV14; clone_size: -
cdr3_nt: TGTGCCAGCAGTGAAACCACCGGATCTGGGGCCAACGTCCTGACTTTC; cdr3_aa: CASSETTGSGANVLTF; d_call: -; j_call: TRBJ2-6; v_call: TRBV6-1; clone_size: -
cdr3_nt: TGTGCCAGCAGCCAAGACGGAAACCTTAATCAGCCCCAGCATTTT; cdr3_aa: CASSQDGNLNQPQHF; d_call: -; j_call: TRBJ1-5; v_call: TRBV3-1/TRBV3-2; clone_size: few
cdr3_nt: TGTGCCAGCAGTGAAGCGCGTGAAGGCCAAGCTTTCTTT; cdr3_aa: CASSEAREGQAFF; d_call: -; j_call: TRBJ1-1; v_call: TRBV6-1; clone_size: -
cdr3_nt: TGTGCCAGCAGTGCGGTCCAGGGGCAGTACTTC; cdr3_aa: CASSAVQGQYF; d_call: -; j_call: TRBJ2-7; v_call: TRBV2; clone_size: -
cdr3_nt: TGTGCCAGCAGCTTAGCCGGGGGGACAGAAGCTTTCTTT; cdr3_aa: CASSLAGGTEAFF; d_call: -; j_call: TRBJ1-1; v_call: TRBV11-3; clone_size: -
cdr3_nt: TGTGCCAGCAGACTTCAGGGAATCCATGGCTACACCTTC; cdr3_aa: CASRLQGIHGYTF; d_call: -; j_call: TRBJ1-2; v_call: TRBV12-3/TRBV12-4; clone_size: -
cdr3_nt: TGTGCCAGCAGCTCCGGGGTCCTAAATAGCAATCAGCCCCAGCATTTT; cdr3_aa: CASSSGVLNSNQPQHF; d_call: -; j_call: TRBJ1-5; v_call: TRBV7-8; clone_size: few
cdr3_nt: TGTGCCAGCAGCCTACCCACCTCTGGGGCCAACGTCCTGACTTTC; cdr3_aa: CASSLPTSGANVLTF; d_call: -; j_call: TRBJ2-6; v_call: TRBV6-1; clone_size: -
cdr3_nt: TGTGCCAGCAGCCACCGGGACAGGGTCTACGAGCAGTACTTC; cdr3_aa: CASSHRDRVYEQYF; d_call: TRBD1; j_call: TRBJ2-7; v_call: TRBV3-1/TRBV3-2; clone_size: -
cdr3_nt: TGTGCCAGCAGCTTGGGTGCGGCTAGCGCGAACAATGAGCAGTTCTTC; cdr3_aa: CASSLGAASANNEQFF; d_call: -; j_call: TRBJ2-1; v_call: TRBV5-6; clone_size: -
cdr3_nt: TGTGCCAGCAGCCGTGACCCCGGGCCCTACAATGAGCAGTTCTTC; cdr3_aa: CASSRDPGPYNEQFF; d_call: -; j_call: TRBJ2-1; v_call: TRBV6-6; clone_size: -
cdr3_nt: TGCAGCGTTGAAGAGGGGGTCCGCACTGAAGCTTTCTTT; cdr3_aa: CSVEEGVRTEAFF; d_call: -; j_call: TRBJ1-1; v_call: TRBV29-1; clone_size: once
cdr3_nt: TGTGCCAGCAGCTCCGGGACAGGGCATCGTGGCTACACCTTC; cdr3_aa: CASSSGTGHRGYTF; d_call: TRBD1; j_call: TRBJ1-2; v_call: TRBV7-2; clone_size: -
cdr3_nt: TGTGCCAGCAGCTTGTCCAGGGACGAGCAGTACTTC; cdr3_aa: CASSLSRDEQYF; d_call: -; j_call: TRBJ2-7; v_call: TRBV7-9; clone_size: -
cdr3_nt: TGTGCCTGGAGTGTAACAGGGTACAATGAGCAGTTCTTC; cdr3_aa: CAWSVTGYNEQFF; d_call: -; j_call: TRBJ2-1; v_call: TRBV30; clone_size: -